The clone carrying this T cell receptor (beta chain) was counted a few times. The sample belongs to a study of cytomegalovirus exposure and HLA in healthy donors. Trimming took 1 base from V and 6 from J, leaving 10 bases between them. CDR1 is SGHRS and CDR2 is YFSETQ in the germline V gene. CDR3 length: 13 amino acids. Primers for the PCR totalled 60 Vbeta and 13 Jbeta. Profiling relied on immunoSEQ multiplex PCR, and the TCRdb table lists in-frame clones only, not all of them. The data contain hundreds of thousands of clones, 70% to 80% of them seen just once; the ten biggest clones take up approximately 1.7%.

The clonotype was recovered from a woman between 25 and 40 years old in good health and CMV-seronegative. The sample was PBMCs. The rearrangement joins TRBV5-1 to TRBJ1-1; perhaps TRBD1 as D (6 bases). This chain's CDR3 is CASSLSGVSEAFF. The CDR3, as DNA: TGCGCCAGCAGCTTGTCAGGGGTATCTGAAGCTTTCTTT.